The 8 T cell receptor beta chains below were found in one sample sequenced in a study of shared clonotypes between healthy human individuals. The table came from immunoSEQ multiplex PCR; TCRdb's copy has only in-frame clones and leaves some out. This repertoire shows a few hundred thousand clones, around 97% found once; its top ten account for 0.057%. Sequenced input: naive CD4+ T cells sorted from blood. Subset specified: CD45RA+ positively selected. The receptor set was obtained from a woman under 40 in good health.

The rearrangement joins TRBV6-5 to TRBJ2-3; D may be TRBD2 (5 bases). The V end lost 4 bases, the J end lost 4 bases, and 9 bases lay between the germline ends. The germline V gene has CDR1 MNHEY and CDR2 SVGAGI. The CDR3 covers 13 residues. The CDR3 is CASSWTGADTQYF. As DNA, the CDR3 is TGTGCCAGCAGTTGGACCGGGGCAGATACGCAGTATTTT.

Points on this clone: The identical CDR3 is also encoded by other nucleotide sequences in the sample. The V and J genes are TRBV30 and TRBJ1-3; 7 bases are shared with TRBD1. The length of the CDR3 is 15 residues. The trim removed 0 bases at V and 0 bases at J, leaving 2 bases unmatched. In germline, CDR1 is GTSNPN, CDR2 SVGIG (reference sequence). Written as DNA, the CDR3 is TGTGCCTGGAGTGTGGGACAGAGCTCTGGAAACACCATATATTTT. Amino acids: CAWSVGQSSGNTIYF.

As regards this clone: Other DNA sequences of this sample code for an identical CDR3. The chain combines TRBV5-1 with TRBJ2-7; a possible D gene is TRBD1 (6 bases). The CDR3 sequence is 12 residues long. CDR1 and CDR2 (germline): SGHRS, YFSETQ. Trimming pared 2 bases from V and 4 bases from J, leaving 7 bases between. CDR3 protein: CASSLQGYEQYF. Here the CDR3 DNA reads TGCGCCAGCAGCTTACAGGGTTACGAGCAGTACTTC.

The V and J genes are TRBV7-9 and TRBJ1-4; the D is unclear. This CDR3 has 15 residues. CDR1 is SEHNR, CDR2 FQNEAQ, per germline (reference sequence). With 1 base removed from V and 7 bases from J, the gap between germline ends came to 13 bases. For the CDR3, the DNA is TGTGCCAGCAGCTTAGTAGGCCAGGTTGTTGAAAAACTGTTTTTT. Its protein product is CASSLVGQVVEKLFF. Full variable domain (outside the CDR3, taken from reference TRBV7-9 and TRBJ1-4): DTGVSQNPRHKITKRGQNVTFRCDPISEHNRLYWYRQTLGQGPEFLTYFQNEAQLEKSRLLSDRFSAERPKGSFSTLEIQRTEQGDSAMYLCASSLVGQVVEKLFFGSGTQLSVL.

This chain uses TRBV6-5 with TRBJ2-7, with D possibly matching TRBD1 (5 bases). Germline assignment: CDR1 MNHEY and CDR2 SVGAGI. Trimming left V 5 bases short and J 2 bases short, with 16 bases between. This CDR3 is 15 amino acids long. CDR3 region: CASSRGHLNTYEQYF. The DNA for the CDR3 is TGTGCCAGCAGTCGCGGACACCTAAATACCTACGAGCAGTACTTC.

The rearrangement joins TRBV5-1 to TRBJ1-5; 7 nucleotides line up with TRBD1. With 0 bases clipped from V and 3 bases from J, the junction kept 3 bases outside the gene matches. The CDR3 length is 15 residues. Germline V CDR1 and CDR2: SGHRS, YFSETQ. CDR3 in amino acids: CASSLGDSLNQPQHF. Written as DNA, the CDR3 is TGCGCCAGCAGCTTGGGGGACAGCCTCAATCAGCCCCAGCATTTT.

This clone was seen just once. This rearrangement joins TRBV7-9 to TRBJ1-1, with D possibly being TRBD1 (5 bases). CDR1 and CDR2 (germline): SEHNR, FQNEAQ (reference sequence). This CDR3 contains 17 residues. V lost 1 base, J lost 0 bases, and 15 bases lay in between. The chain's CDR3 is CASSLGGGGQLNTEAFF. The CDR3, as DNA: TGTGCCAGCAGCTTAGGAGGTGGGGGTCAGCTGAACACTGAAGCTTTCTTT.

About this clone itself: At one end the junction does not follow the germline gene, possibly because of a read error. The chain links TRBV7-2 to TRBJ2-5, with 9 bases identical to TRBD2. CDR3 length equals 15 residues. CDR1 and CDR2 (germline): SGHTA, FQGNSA. CDR3 DNA: TGTGCCAGCAGCCTAGCGGGAAACAATAGACAGACCCAGTACTTC. Translated: CASSLAGNNRQTQYF.